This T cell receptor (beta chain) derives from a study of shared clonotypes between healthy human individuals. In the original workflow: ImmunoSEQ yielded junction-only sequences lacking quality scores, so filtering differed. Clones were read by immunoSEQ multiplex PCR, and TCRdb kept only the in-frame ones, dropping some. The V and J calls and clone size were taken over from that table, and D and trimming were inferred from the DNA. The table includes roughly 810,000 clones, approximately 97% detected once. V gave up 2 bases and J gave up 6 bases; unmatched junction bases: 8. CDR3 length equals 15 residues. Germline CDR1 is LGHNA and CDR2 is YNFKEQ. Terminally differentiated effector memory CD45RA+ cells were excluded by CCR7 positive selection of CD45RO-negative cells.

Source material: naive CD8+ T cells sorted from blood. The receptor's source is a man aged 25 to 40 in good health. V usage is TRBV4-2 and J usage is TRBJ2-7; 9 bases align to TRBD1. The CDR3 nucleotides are TGTGCCAGCAGCCAATTCGGACAGGGGAACGGCGAGCAGTACTTC. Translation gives CASSQFGQGNGEQYF.